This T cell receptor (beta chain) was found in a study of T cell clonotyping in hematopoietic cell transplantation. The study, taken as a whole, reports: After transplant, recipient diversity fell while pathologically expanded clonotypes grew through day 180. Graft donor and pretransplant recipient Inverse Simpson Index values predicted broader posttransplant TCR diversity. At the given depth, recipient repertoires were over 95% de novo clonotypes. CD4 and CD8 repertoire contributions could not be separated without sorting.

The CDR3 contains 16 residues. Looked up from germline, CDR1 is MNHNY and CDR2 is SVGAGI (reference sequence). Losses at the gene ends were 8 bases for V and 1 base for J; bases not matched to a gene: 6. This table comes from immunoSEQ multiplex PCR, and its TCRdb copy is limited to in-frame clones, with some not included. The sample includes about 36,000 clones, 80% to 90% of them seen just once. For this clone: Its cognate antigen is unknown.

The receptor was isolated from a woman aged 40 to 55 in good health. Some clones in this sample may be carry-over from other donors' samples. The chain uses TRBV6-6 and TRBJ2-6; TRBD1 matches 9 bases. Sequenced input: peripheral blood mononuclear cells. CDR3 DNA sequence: TGTGCCAGCTGGACAGGGGATGTTTCTGGGGCCAACGTCCTGACTTTC. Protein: CASWTGDVSGANVLTF.